These 16 T cell receptor beta chains were all obtained from the same sample, sequenced in a study of T cell responses to AZD1222 COVID-19 vaccine (dated by TCRdb to the early 2020s). The time point label of this sample denotes: baseline before first vaccination. The receptor library was made with the immunoSEQ multiplex PCR assay. In its TCRdb copy, this immuneACCESS table keeps in-frame sequences only and misses some clones. Where compared with another copy, unresolved V genes explain less than half of these, and the others have no known cause. The sample includes around 140,000 clones, with 93% observed a single time. The ten largest clones take up 5.4% of the sample. Here the sequenced sample was peripheral blood, taken on day 0 of AZD1222 vaccination. The source is an adult in good health.

V gene TRBV7-3 combines with J gene TRBJ2-1, with D tentatively TRBD2 (6 bases). This CDR3 is built from 15 residues. V lost 5 bases and J 0 bases, leaving 11 bases between the germline ends. The germline V gene has CDR1 SGHTA and CDR2 FQGTGA. The CDR3 bases are TGTGCCAGCAGCGTCGGGGGTAGCTCCTACAATGAGCAGTTCTTC. This gives the protein CASSVGGSSYNEQFF.

The rearrangement joins TRBV7-9 to TRBJ1-2; D ambiguous. The germline gives CDR1 SEHNR, CDR2 FQNEAQ (reference sequence). V was cut by 7 bases and J by 4 bases, with 13 bases left in between. The CDR3 sequence is 13 residues long. The CDR3, as DNA: TGTGCCAGCACGGCACAGTTGGTCTATGGCTACACCTTC. It translates to CASTAQLVYGYTF.

The chain has TRBV28 and TRBJ1-2; maybe TRBD1 (6 bases). This CDR3 contains 13 residues. Per the germline V gene, CDR1 is MDHEN and CDR2 is SYDVKM. With 8 bases removed from V and 2 bases from J, the gap between germline ends came to 12 bases. The CDR3 nucleotides are TGTGCCAGCGGTGGGGGCGCAAACTATGGCTACACCTTC. It specifies CASGGGANYGYTF.

J is TRBJ1-2 and V is TRBV4-2, with D maybe TRBD1 (6 bases). The CDR3 consists of 11 residues. Trimming stripped 11 bases from V and 8 bases from J, with 15 bases between. Per germline, CDR1 LGHNA and CDR2 YNFKEQ. The CDR3 region has the DNA TGTGCCGCGGGGGGGGCCGGGGGCTACACCTTC. Its translation: CAAGGAGGYTF.

This chain uses TRBV5-5 with TRBJ1-2; 7 bases are a match to TRBD1. The CDR3 is 13 residues long. V was clipped by 5 bases and J by 8 bases; unmatched bases: 9. Per germline, CDR1 SGHKS and CDR2 YYEKEE (reference sequence). As DNA, the CDR3 is TGTGCCAGCAGAGAGGACAGGCTGGGGGGCTACACCTTC. Translating it yields CASREDRLGGYTF.

The genes are TRBV30 and TRBJ2-1, with 8 bases identical to TRBD2. The germline V gene encodes CDR1 GTSNPN and CDR2 SVGIG (reference sequence). J was trimmed by 5 bases and V by 5 bases; bases with no gene match: 5. The CDR3 runs 13 residues. The CDR3 DNA is TGTGCCTGGTGTGGGACTAGGAACAATGAGCAGTTCTTC. It codes for CAWCGTRNNEQFF.

CDR3 sequence (DNA): TGCGCCAGCAGCCAAGCGTGGGGCTTCACCTACAATGAGCAGTTCTTC. It is translated as CASSQAWGFTYNEQFF. The chain has TRBV4-3 and TRBJ2-1, with a possible D match to TRBD1 (5 bases). The CDR3 is made up of 16 amino acids. CDR1 is LGHNA, CDR2 YSLEER, per germline. V was trimmed by 1 base and J by 2 bases, leaving 12 bases between them.

The chain employs TRBV28 and TRBJ2-2; D is undetermined. Trimming shortened V by 5 bases and J by 8 bases, and 15 bases separated the two germline ends. Germline loops: CDR1 MDHEN, CDR2 SYDVKM. This CDR3 region has 14 residues. The CDR3 coding sequence is TGTGCCAGCAGTCCCGTCGGTGAACGTGGGGAGCTGTTTTTT. It yields the protein CASSPVGERGELFF. Supplemented by reference TRBV28 and TRBJ2-2, the full variable domain reads DVKVTQSSRYLVKRTGEKVFLECVQDMDHENMFWYRQDPGLGLRLIYFSYDVKMKEKGDIPEGYSVSREKKERFSLILESASTNQTSMYLCASSPVGERGELFFGEGSRLTVL.

The chain combines TRBV18 with TRBJ1-2; TRBD1 aligns across 7 bases. This CDR3 contains 15 residues. The germline V gene encodes CDR1 KGHSH and CDR2 LQKENI. V was pared by 3 bases and J by 6 bases, with 10 bases of the junction left unmatched. Here the CDR3 DNA reads TGTGCCAGCTCACCGATCTACCGGGACAGCCATGGCTACACCTTC. Residues: CASSPIYRDSHGYTF.

This clone was recorded once. This chain links TRBV6-2 or TRBV6-3 with TRBJ2-7; the match to TRBD1 covers 9 bases. In germline, CDR1 is MNHEY, CDR2 SVGEGT. With 2 bases clipped from V and 5 bases from J, the junction kept 4 bases outside the gene matches. CDR3 size: 14 residues. The CDR3 DNA sequence: TGTGCCAGCAGTTACGGGGACAGGGCCCACGAGCAGTACTTC. As protein: CASSYGDRAHEQYF.

The chain links TRBV5-1 to TRBJ2-7; no clear D gene. V lost 4 bases and J lost 6, with 20 bases in between. The CDR3 is 15 amino acids. Germline values: CDR1 SGHRS, CDR2 YFSETQ. The CDR3: CASSKRSESSGEQYF. The CDR3 bases are TGCGCCAGCAGCAAGAGGAGCGAGTCATCGGGCGAGCAGTACTTC.

The chain is built from TRBV5-1 and TRBJ1-5; D perhaps matches TRBD1 (5 bases). This CDR3 has 15 residues. The V end lost 3 bases, the J end lost 7 bases, and 17 bases lay between the germline ends. CDR1 and CDR2 from the germline V gene are SGHRS and YFSETQ. CDR3 sequence reads: CASSWALQGWQPQHF. CDR3 nucleotide sequence: TGCGCCAGCAGCTGGGCCCTGCAGGGCTGGCAGCCCCAGCATTTT.

Only one count was recorded for this clone. The gene calls are TRBV9 and TRBJ2-5; no firm D call. Germline V gene data show CDR1 as SGDLS and CDR2 as YYNGEE. V lost 4 bases to trimming and J lost 2 bases, with 9 bases between them. This CDR3 has 13 residues. Written as DNA, the CDR3 is TGTGCCAGCAGCCCGACTGCTCAAGAGACCCAGTACTTC. Amino acids: CASSPTAQETQYF. Full variable domain (outside the CDR3, taken from reference TRBV9 and TRBJ2-5): DSGVTQTPKHLITATGQRVTLRCSPRSGDLSVYWYQQSLDQGLQFLIQYYNGEERAKGNILERFSAQQFPDLHSELNLSSLELGDSALYFCASSPTAQETQYFGPGTRLLVL.

CDR3 region: CASSSEWRESGDTQYF. The DNA of the CDR3 is TGTGCCAGCAGCTCTGAATGGCGGGAGTCGGGAGATACGCAGTATTTT. This sequence joins TRBV28 and TRBJ2-3; TRBD2 aligns across 7 bases. Unmatched junction bases numbered 14, after V lost 6 bases and J lost 5 bases. The CDR3 is 16 amino acids. Germline lookup yields CDR1 MDHEN and CDR2 SYDVKM.

Here the CDR3 DNA reads TGTGCCAGCAGTTCCAGGGTTTGGCCTTACGAGCAGTACTTC. Its protein product is CASSSRVWPYEQYF. The chain joins TRBV28 to TRBJ2-7; D possibly corresponds to TRBD1 (5 bases). The CDR3 contains 14 residues. CDR1 is MDHEN and CDR2 is SYDVKM in the germline V gene. The V and J ends lost 4 bases and 4 bases respectively, with 14 bases between them.

A single count supports this clone. This sequence joins TRBV28 and TRBJ1-2; a weak D match, TRBD1 (5 bases). V was pared by 1 base and J by 8 bases, with 8 bases between. The CDR3 is 12 residues long. The germline V gene encodes CDR1 MDHEN and CDR2 SYDVKM. The CDR3 protein is CASSLYRGGYTF. In nucleotides, the CDR3 is TGTGCCAGCAGTTTATATAGGGGCGGCTACACCTTC.